These 21 T cell receptor beta chains were sequenced from one sample in a study of blood T cell repertoires in COVID-19. The protocol was immunoSEQ multiplex PCR, while the TCRdb copy is restricted to in-frame clones and leaves out a portion. This sample has around 100,000 clones, with 89% found just once. The material sequenced was peripheral blood. The receptor source for this set is an older woman with acute or convalescent COVID-19.

The chain recombines TRBV7-3 with TRBJ2-5; D might be TRBD2 (6 bases). CDR3 length: 12 amino acids. V was trimmed by 10 bases and J by 5 bases, leaving 14 bases between them. Germline CDR1 is SGHTA and CDR2 is FQGTGA. The CDR3 loop is CAIRGSVETQYF. In nucleotides, the CDR3 is TGTGCCATCCGGGGGAGCGTCGAGACCCAGTACTTC.

The J gene is TRBJ2-5, the V gene TRBV5-1, with 10 positions matching TRBD1. V shed 5 bases and J 5 bases; nucleotides not matched to a gene: 9. Germline assignment: CDR1 SGHRS and CDR2 YFSETQ. The CDR3 totals 15 residues. CDR3 amino acids: CASSPGTGVGETQYF. The CDR3 bases are TGCGCCAGCAGTCCCGGGACAGGGGTGGGGGAGACCCAGTACTTC.

This clone was recorded a few times. The chain links TRBV28 to TRBJ1-4; D is possibly TRBD1 (5 bases). This CDR3 region has 15 residues. V shed 5 bases and J shed 8 bases, with 18 bases lying between them. Germline V gene data show CDR1 as MDHEN and CDR2 as SYDVKM. The CDR3 bases are TGTGCCAGCAGTGGGGGGACTGGGTATAGAGAAAAACTGTTTTTT. Amino acid sequence: CASSGGTGYREKLFF.

This clone is a singleton in its sample. The chain joins TRBV7-2 to TRBJ2-1; D possibly corresponds to TRBD1 (5 bases). Germline V gene sequence: CDR1 SGHTA, CDR2 FQGNSA. The CDR3 is 13 residues long. Trimming shortened V by 5 bases and J by 6 bases, and 11 bases separated the two germline ends. CDR3 residues: CASSPGYGNEQFF. The CDR3 nucleotides read TGTGCCAGCAGCCCAGGGTACGGCAATGAGCAGTTCTTC.

The chain joins TRBV5-1 to TRBJ2-7, with TRBD1 as a possible D gene (5 bases). There are 16 residues in the CDR3. V lost 5 bases and J lost 0, with 18 bases in between. Per the germline V gene, CDR1 is SGHRS and CDR2 is YFSETQ. The DNA for the CDR3 is TGCGCCAGCAGTTCCGGACGGGTGACAGACTCCTACGAGCAGTACTTC. Protein product: CASSSGRVTDSYEQYF.

In DNA form, the CDR3 reads TGTGCCAGCAGTCGGACAGGAGGGAGTAATCAGCCCCAGCATTTT. Protein: CASSRTGGSNQPQHF. This rearrangement joins TRBV6-2 or TRBV6-3 to TRBJ1-5, with TRBD1 matching over 7 bases. Trimming cost V 5 bases and J 4 bases; bases outside gene matches: 8. The germline CDR1 and CDR2 sequences are MNHEY and SVGEGT. The CDR3 is 15 amino acids.

The chain links TRBV25-1 to TRBJ1-1, with D uncertain. CDR3 length: 14 amino acids. V was shortened by 1 base and J by 1 base, with 7 bases between the two germline ends. The germline CDR1 and CDR2 sequences are MGHDK and SYGVNS. The CDR3 DNA follows: TGTGCCAGCAGTGAATGGCGGGAGAACACTGAAGCTTTCTTT. Translated, it gives CASSEWRENTEAFF. Together with reference TRBV25-1 and TRBJ1-1, the CDR3 gives the full variable domain: EADIYQTPRYLVIGTGKKITLECSQTMGHDKMYWYQQDPGMELHLIHYSYGVNSTEKGDLSSESTVSRIRTEHFPLTLESARPSHTSQYLCASSEWRENTEAFFGQGTRLTVV.

V and J are TRBV6-1 and TRBJ1-1; D unresolved. The germline V gene has CDR1 MNHNS and CDR2 SASEGT. This CDR3 comprises 15 residues. Trimming pared 2 bases from V and 5 bases from J, leaving 15 bases between. In DNA form, the CDR3 reads TGTGCCAGCAGTGAAAATGTGGCCCCGGGGACTGAAGCTTTCTTT. As protein: CASSENVAPGTEAFF.

This clone showed up just a few times. The DNA is omitted, as the CDR3 cannot be located on it reliably, and the CDR3 follows TCRdb's listing. V is TRBV7-6 and J is TRBJ2-5; the table's D gene call, TRBD1, was not cross checked with the DNA. The CDR3 spans 14 amino acids, including both terminal residues. The germline V gene has CDR1 SGHVS and CDR2 FNYEAQ. The CDR3 spells CASSSSTGKETQYF.

The chain couples TRBV7-8 to TRBJ1-1; 7 bases agree with TRBD1. V lost 1 base, J lost 0 bases, and 11 bases stayed unmatched. The CDR3 contains 18 residues. Germline V lookup: CDR1 SGHVS, CDR2 FQNEAQ. CDR3 amino acids: CASSLVASGGTMNTEAFF. For the CDR3, the DNA is TGTGCCAGCAGCTTAGTGGCGTCAGGGGGGACCATGAACACTGAAGCTTTCTTT.

CDR3 in amino acids: CASSFRQGFANVLTF. CDR3 sequence (DNA): TGTGCCAGCAGCTTTCGACAGGGTTTTGCCAACGTCCTGACTTTC. The chain is built from TRBV2 and TRBJ2-6, with TRBD1 matching over 7 bases. J gave up 7 bases and V 6 bases, and 9 bases lay outside the gene matches. Germline CDR1 is SNHLY and CDR2 is FYNNEI. CDR3 length: 15 amino acids.

The rearrangement links TRBV5-6 to TRBJ1-1; 7 bases are a match to TRBD1. Germline CDR1 SGHDT, CDR2 YYEEEE. The length of the CDR3 is 13 residues. The ends lost 0 bases at V and 6 bases at J; junction bases unmatched: 2. CDR3 loop: CASSLGGTAEAFF. CDR3 coding DNA: TGTGCCAGCAGCTTGGGGGGGACAGCTGAAGCTTTCTTT.

This chain uses TRBV4-1 with TRBJ1-1; D not certain. Per germline, CDR1 MGHRA and CDR2 YSYEKL. The CDR3 covers 14 residues. The V and J ends lost 0 bases and 5 bases respectively, with 10 bases between them. CDR3 nucleotides: TGCGCCAGCAGCCAAGATCAAGAGGGAACTGAAGCTTTCTTT. Translating it yields CASSQDQEGTEAFF.

There are a few counts of this clone. This chain connects TRBV7-2 to TRBJ1-6; unclear D gene. V lost 5 bases to trimming and J lost 7 bases, with 15 bases between them. The V gene's germline CDR1 is SGHTA and CDR2 FQGNSA. This CDR3 has 15 residues. CDR3 loop: CASSPYHIKNSPLHF. The DNA of the CDR3 is TGTGCCAGCAGCCCCTACCATATTAAGAATTCACCCCTCCACTTT. Filled out from reference TRBV7-2 and TRBJ1-6, the complete variable domain reads GAGVSQSPSNKVTEKGKDVELRCDPISGHTALYWYRQSLGQGLEFLIYFQGNSAPDKSGLPSDRFSAERTGGSVSTLTIQRTQQEDSAVYLCASSPYHIKNSPLHFGNGTRLTVT.

V gene TRBV19 combines with J gene TRBJ1-2; D is possibly TRBD1 (5 bases). The germline V and J ends were trimmed by 3 bases and 8 bases, with 10 bases remaining between them. CDR1 LNHDA and CDR2 SQIVND come from the germline V gene (reference sequence). The CDR3 sequence is 12 residues long. Here the CDR3 reads CASSISQGGYTF. CDR3 bases: TGTGCCAGTAGTATTAGTCAGGGAGGCTACACCTTC.

This chain connects TRBV6-4 to TRBJ1-2, with D hard to call. Trimming shortened V by 3 bases and J by 4 bases, and 9 bases separated the two germline ends. The CDR3 has 13 residues. Germline CDR1 MRHNA, CDR2 SNTAGT. CDR3 sequence (DNA): TGTGCCAGCAGTGAGTCAGGAGGCTATGGCTACACCTTC. It yields the protein CASSESGGYGYTF.

V gene TRBV5-1 combines with J gene TRBJ2-1; D perhaps matches TRBD2 (6 bases). Germline CDR1 is SGHRS and CDR2 is YFSETQ. With 3 bases removed from V and 0 bases from J, the gap between germline ends came to 13 bases. This CDR3 is built from 16 residues. CDR3 region: CASSWGLTNSYNEQFF. Here the CDR3 DNA reads TGCGCCAGCAGCTGGGGACTGACAAACTCCTACAATGAGCAGTTCTTC.

The chain carries TRBV28 and TRBJ1-3, with D tentatively TRBD1 (6 bases). The V gene's germline CDR1 is MDHEN and CDR2 SYDVKM. The V gene lost 6 bases and the J gene lost 4 bases, with 16 bases spanning the gap. This CDR3 region has 15 residues. CDR3 bases: TGTGCCAGCAGCTTCCGGGACAACTGGGGAAACACCATATATTTT. The encoded protein is CASSFRDNWGNTIYF. Full variable domain (missing parts from reference TRBV28 and TRBJ1-3): DVKVTQSSRYLVKRTGEKVFLECVQDMDHENMFWYRQDPGLGLRLIYFSYDVKMKEKGDIPEGYSVSREKKERFSLILESASTNQTSMYLCASSFRDNWGNTIYFGEGSWLTVV.

This sequence joins TRBV6-2 or TRBV6-3 and TRBJ2-5; TRBD2 matches at 12 bases. Germline values: CDR1 MNHEY, CDR2 SVGEGT. V dropped 6 bases and J dropped 5; count of bases not matched to a gene: 7. CDR3 size: 15 residues. In nucleotides, the CDR3 is TGTGCCAGCAGCCCCCTAGCGGGAGGGGAGGAGACCCAGTACTTC. Its protein is CASSPLAGGEETQYF.

V gene TRBV25-1 combines with J gene TRBJ2-3, with TRBD2 as a possible D gene (5 bases). CDR1 and CDR2 (germline): MGHDK, SYGVNS. The CDR3 contains 15 residues. Trimming removed 6 bases at V and 4 bases at J, with 17 bases between. The CDR3 nucleotides are TGTGCCAGCAGCCAGGTCCTGGTCGGGGCAGATACGCAGTATTTT. It is translated as CASSQVLVGADTQYF.

The rearrangement links TRBV19 to TRBJ1-2, with 11 positions matching TRBD1. The CDR3 has 15 amino acids. Germline CDR1 is LNHDA and CDR2 is SQIVND (reference sequence). V trimming: 6 bases; J trimming: 2 bases; junction bases outside the gene matches: 5. The CDR3 loop is CASRLRDRGNYGYTF. Here the CDR3 DNA reads TGTGCCAGTAGGCTCCGGGACAGGGGGAACTATGGCTACACCTTC.